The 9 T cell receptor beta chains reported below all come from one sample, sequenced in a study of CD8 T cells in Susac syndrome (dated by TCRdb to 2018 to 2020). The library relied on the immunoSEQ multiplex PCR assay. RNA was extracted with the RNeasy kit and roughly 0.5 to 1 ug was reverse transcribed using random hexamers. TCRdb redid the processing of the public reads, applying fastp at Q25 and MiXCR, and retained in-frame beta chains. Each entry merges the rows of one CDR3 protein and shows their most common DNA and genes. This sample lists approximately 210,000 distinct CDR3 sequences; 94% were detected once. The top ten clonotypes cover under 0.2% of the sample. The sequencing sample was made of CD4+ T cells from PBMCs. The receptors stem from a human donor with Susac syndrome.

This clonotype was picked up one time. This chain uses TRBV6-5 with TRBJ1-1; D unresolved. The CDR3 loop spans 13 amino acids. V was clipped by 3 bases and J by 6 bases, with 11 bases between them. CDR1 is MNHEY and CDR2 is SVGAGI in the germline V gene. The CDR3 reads CASSYPGAPEAFF. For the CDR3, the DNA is TGTGCCAGCAGTTATCCAGGAGCTCCTGAAGCTTTCTTT.

Here the CDR3 reads CASSLRQAKNIQYF. The CDR3 DNA reads as TGTGCCAGCAGTTTGCGGCAAGCTAAAAACATTCAGTACTTC. The V gene is TRBV12-3 or TRBV12-4, the J gene TRBJ2-4; no firm D call. The CDR3 extends over 14 amino acids. The V end was cut by 3 bases, the J end by 4 bases, with 10 bases between.

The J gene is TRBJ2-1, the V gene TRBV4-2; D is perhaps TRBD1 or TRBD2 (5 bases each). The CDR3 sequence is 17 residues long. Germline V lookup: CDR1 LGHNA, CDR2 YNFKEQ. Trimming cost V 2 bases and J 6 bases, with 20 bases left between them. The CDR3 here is CASSQLSAGTAANEQFF. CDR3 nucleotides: TGTGCCAGCAGCCAACTTAGCGCCGGGACGGCCGCCAATGAGCAGTTCTTC.

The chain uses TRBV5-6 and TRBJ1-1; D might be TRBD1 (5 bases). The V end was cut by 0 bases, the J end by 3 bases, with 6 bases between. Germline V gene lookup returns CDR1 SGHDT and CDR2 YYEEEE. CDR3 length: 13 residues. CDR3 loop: CASSLAGHTEAFF. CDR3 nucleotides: TGTGCCAGCAGCTTGGCAGGGCACACTGAAGCTTTCTTT.

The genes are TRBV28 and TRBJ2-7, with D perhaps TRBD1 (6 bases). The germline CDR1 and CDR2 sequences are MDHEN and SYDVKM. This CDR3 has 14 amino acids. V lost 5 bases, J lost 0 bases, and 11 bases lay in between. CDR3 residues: CASSALGASYEQYF. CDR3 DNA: TGTGCCAGCAGTGCTCTGGGGGCCTCCTACGAGCAGTACTTC.

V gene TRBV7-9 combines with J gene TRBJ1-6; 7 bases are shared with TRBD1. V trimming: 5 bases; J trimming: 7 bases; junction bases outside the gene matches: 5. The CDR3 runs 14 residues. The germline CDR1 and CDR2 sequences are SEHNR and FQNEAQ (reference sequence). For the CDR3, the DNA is TGTGCCAGCAGCGCGGGGGACAGAAATTCACCCCTCCACTTT. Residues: CASSAGDRNSPLHF.

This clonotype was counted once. The CDR3 here is CASSYSIPGNDYGYTF. The DNA for the CDR3 is TGTGCCAGCAGTTACTCGATACCAGGGAACGATTATGGCTACACCTTC. The chain links TRBV6-2 or TRBV6-3 to TRBJ1-2; D is perhaps TRBD1 (5 bases). The CDR3 covers 16 residues. Trimming removed 0 bases from V and 5 bases from J, with 16 bases in between. Germline values: CDR1 MNHEY, CDR2 SVGEGT.

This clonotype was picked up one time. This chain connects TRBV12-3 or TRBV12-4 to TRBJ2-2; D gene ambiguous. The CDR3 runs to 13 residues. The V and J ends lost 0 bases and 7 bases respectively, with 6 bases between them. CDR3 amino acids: CASSLAHGGELFF. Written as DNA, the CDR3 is TGTGCCAGCAGTTTAGCTCACGGCGGGGAGCTGTTTTTT.

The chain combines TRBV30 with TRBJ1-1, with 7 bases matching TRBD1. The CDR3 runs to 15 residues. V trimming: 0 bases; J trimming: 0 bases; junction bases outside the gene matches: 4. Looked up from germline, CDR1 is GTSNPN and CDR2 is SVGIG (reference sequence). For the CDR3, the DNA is TGTGCCTGGAGTGTACCGGGACAGCTGAACACTGAAGCTTTCTTT. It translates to CAWSVPGQLNTEAFF.